The 22 T cell receptor beta chains below all came from one sample that was sequenced in a study of OX40 agonist ivuxolimab in advanced cancers. Using immunoSEQ multiplex PCR, the repertoire was profiled, and TCRdb retains in-frame clones only, with some absent. The sample comprises about 82,000 clones, 75% to 90% of which are singletons, and approximately 2.3% rests with the top ten. The sample was CD4+ or CD8+ T cells sorted from blood, taken in a trial of the OX40 agonist ivuxolimab. Receptors originate from an adult with an advanced solid tumor such as melanoma, head and neck, liver or kidney cancer.

The chain has TRBV9 and TRBJ1-6; tentative D call: TRBD1 (6 bases). This CDR3 comprises 14 residues. V was shortened by 2 bases and J by 9 bases, with 12 bases between the two germline ends. Germline V gives CDR1 SGDLS, CDR2 YYNGEE. The DNA of the CDR3 is TGTGCCAGCAGCGTGGAACAGGGTGGTTCACCCCTCCACTTT. It is translated as CASSVEQGGSPLHF. The complete variable domain, with remaining parts taken from reference TRBV9 and TRBJ1-6, reads DSGVTQTPKHLITATGQRVTLRCSPRSGDLSVYWYQQSLDQGLQFLIQYYNGEERAKGNILERFSAQQFPDLHSELNLSSLELGDSALYFCASSVEQGGSPLHFGNGTRLTVT.

This rearrangement joins TRBV2 to TRBJ1-6; 7 nucleotides agree with TRBD1. This CDR3 has 14 amino acids. The ends lost 4 bases at V and 10 bases at J; junction bases unmatched: 7. Germline V CDR1 and CDR2: SNHLY, FYNNEI. The CDR3 spells CASSGLGGESPLHF. In DNA form, the CDR3 reads TGTGCCAGCAGTGGTCTAGGGGGCGAATCACCCCTCCACTTT.

The V call is TRBV4-1, the J call TRBJ1-1; D gene unclear. Germline V gene data show CDR1 as MGHRA and CDR2 as YSYEKL. The germline V and J ends were trimmed by 3 bases and 1 base, with 9 bases remaining between them. CDR3 length equals 14 residues. CDR3 protein: CASSQLHRNTEAFF. DNA for the CDR3: TGCGCCAGCAGCCAGCTACACAGGAACACTGAAGCTTTCTTT.

The V and J genes are TRBV28 and TRBJ2-7; 10 nucleotides agree with TRBD2. The length of the CDR3 is 14 residues. The V and J ends lost 2 bases and 9 bases, in that order; junction bases with no gene match: 7. Germline CDR1 MDHEN, CDR2 SYDVKM. Written as DNA, the CDR3 is TGTGCCAGCAGTTTAGCCGGGACTAGCGATCGGCAGTACTTC. Protein: CASSLAGTSDRQYF.

The genes are TRBV5-1 and TRBJ1-2; TRBD1 is a possible D gene (5 bases). Trimming left V 1 base short and J 9 bases short, with 10 bases between. The germline V gene has CDR1 SGHRS and CDR2 YFSETQ. This CDR3 has 12 residues. The chain's CDR3 is CASSLSGGSYTF. Written as DNA, the CDR3 is TGCGCCAGCAGCTTGTCGGGGGGTAGCTACACCTTC.

This chain uses TRBV10-3 with TRBJ1-1; D remains unclear. The V end lost 0 bases, the J end lost 2 bases, and 10 bases lay between the germline ends. The CDR3 is 15 residues long. Germline CDR1 is ENHRY and CDR2 is SYGVKD. CDR3 in amino acids: CAISESFDGNTEAFF. The CDR3 DNA reads TGTGCCATCAGTGAGTCGTTTGACGGTAACACTGAAGCTTTCTTT.

The chain is built from TRBV25-1 and TRBJ2-1; D might be TRBD1 (6 bases). Germline V gives CDR1 MGHDK, CDR2 SYGVNS. V was trimmed by 1 base and J by 5 bases, leaving 15 bases between them. The CDR3 consists of 16 residues. The CDR3 DNA is TGTGCCAGCAGTGAATTCCTAGGGGGAAGTAACAATGAGCAGTTCTTC. This codes for CASSEFLGGSNNEQFF.

The chain uses TRBV11-1 and TRBJ2-5; TRBD1 agrees at 8 bases. The CDR3 has 13 amino acids. The trim removed 3 bases at V and 5 bases at J, leaving 2 bases unmatched. Germline CDR1 SGHAT, CDR2 FQDESV (reference sequence). The CDR3 nucleotides read TGTGCCAGCAGCTTTGGGACAGGCGAGACCCAGTACTTC. It codes for CASSFGTGETQYF.

This rearrangement joins TRBV7-9 to TRBJ2-1, with TRBD1 matching 8 bases. The V and J ends lost 5 bases and 4 bases, in that order; junction bases with no gene match: 7. The CDR3 has 15 residues. Germline CDR1 and CDR2: SEHNR and FQNEAQ (reference sequence). DNA for the CDR3: TGTGCCAGCAGCCGGGGACAGGACTTATACAATGAGCAGTTCTTC. Translating it yields CASSRGQDLYNEQFF.

This rearrangement joins TRBV2 to TRBJ2-5; weak D call: TRBD2 (5 bases). Germline lookup yields CDR1 SNHLY and CDR2 FYNNEI. The ends were cut back, 6 bases at V and 3 bases at J, with 5 bases in the middle. The CDR3 extends over 11 amino acids. In DNA, the CDR3 is TGTGCCAGCAGGGAGGAAGAGACCCAGTACTTC. Protein: CASREEETQYF.

The rearrangement links TRBV28 to TRBJ1-1; D call uncertain. V lost 6 bases and J lost 0, with 11 bases in between. Germline V gene sequence: CDR1 MDHEN, CDR2 SYDVKM. This CDR3 region has 14 residues. CDR3 nucleotides: TGTGCCAGCAGCCCCGGGAGCATGAACACTGAAGCTTTCTTT. It codes for CASSPGSMNTEAFF.

The chain combines TRBV19 with TRBJ2-6, with a weak D call TRBD1 (5 bases). Germline lookup yields CDR1 LNHDA and CDR2 SQIVND (reference sequence). The CDR3 runs to 19 residues. V was shortened by 1 base and J by 0 bases, with 16 bases between the two germline ends. In nucleotides, the CDR3 is TGTGCCAGTAGTATAGGAAGGGGCCTAGGAATCTCTGGGGCCAACGTCCTGACTTTC. It translates to CASSIGRGLGISGANVLTF.

The V and J genes are TRBV18 and TRBJ1-1, with 9 bases lining up with TRBD1. The trim removed 3 bases at V and 4 bases at J, leaving 6 bases unmatched. Germline-derived CDR1 and CDR2 are KGHSH and LQKENI. The CDR3 is 15 amino acids. The CDR3 coding sequence is TGTGCCAGCTCACCCCGGACAGGGGAAAGCACTGAAGCTTTCTTT. This sequence encodes CASSPRTGESTEAFF.

This rearrangement joins TRBV4-3 to TRBJ2-7; no reliable D call. This CDR3 contains 13 residues. Trimming pared 0 bases from V and 3 bases from J, leaving 6 bases between. Germline V gene sequence: CDR1 LGHNA, CDR2 YSLEER. The CDR3 sequence: CASSQEASYEQYF. CDR3 DNA sequence: TGCGCCAGCAGCCAAGAAGCTAGCTACGAGCAGTACTTC.

The rearrangement uses TRBV5-1 and TRBJ1-3, with D possibly being TRBD1 (6 bases). Trimming took off 0 bases at V and 2 bases at J, with 9 bases between the two ends. CDR3 size: 15 residues. Germline V lookup: CDR1 SGHRS, CDR2 YFSETQ. The CDR3 nucleotides are TGCGCCAGCAGCTTGGGGGGGCTTGCTGGAAACACCATATATTTT. It is translated as CASSLGGLAGNTIYF.

The chain uses TRBV10-3 and TRBJ2-3, with 8 bases identical to TRBD2. J was trimmed by 4 bases and V by 6 bases; bases with no gene match: 18. CDR3 size: 18 residues. Germline-derived CDR1 and CDR2 are ENHRY and SYGVKD. The CDR3 reads CAIRSSAGATLGADTQYF. The CDR3 DNA reads TGTGCCATCAGGAGCTCAGCGGGGGCCACCCTCGGAGCAGATACGCAGTATTTT.

This chain links TRBV4-2 with TRBJ1-5; D call uncertain. Trimming left V 1 base short and J 7 bases short, with 20 bases between. This CDR3 spans 17 amino acids. Germline CDR1 and CDR2: LGHNA and YNFKEQ. The CDR3 region has the DNA TGTGCCAGCAGCCAAGTGGGCGGGTCTCGGGCCGCGCAGCCCCAGCATTTT. Protein: CASSQVGGSRAAQPQHF.

V gene TRBV5-1 combines with J gene TRBJ2-3, with D maybe TRBD1 (6 bases). Trimming left V 4 bases short and J 0 bases short, with 15 bases between. In germline, CDR1 is SGHRS, CDR2 YFSETQ. The CDR3 has 16 residues. CDR3 sequence reads: CASSRTSGASTDTQYF. The CDR3, as DNA: TGCGCCAGCAGCCGGACGTCAGGGGCTAGCACAGATACGCAGTATTTT. Full variable domain (missing parts from reference TRBV5-1 and TRBJ2-3): KAGVTQTPRYLIKTRGQQVTLSCSPISGHRSVSWYQQTPGQGLQFLFEYFSETQRNKGNFPGRFSGRQFSNSRSEMNVSTLELGDSALYLCASSRTSGASTDTQYFGPGTRLTVL.

The rearrangement joins TRBV29-1 to TRBJ2-1; D is possibly TRBD1 (6 bases). CDR1 SQVTM and CDR2 ANQGSEA come from the germline V gene. Trimming shortened V by 3 bases and J by 12 bases, and 9 bases separated the two germline ends. This CDR3 spans 10 amino acids. In nucleotides, the CDR3 is TGCAGCGTTGATCAGGGGAGGCAGTTCTTC. Encoded protein: CSVDQGRQFF.

This chain joins TRBV7-2 and TRBJ2-2; 12 bases fit TRBD1. CDR3 length: 16 residues. Germline CDR1 reads SGHTA; CDR2 reads FQGNSA. Germline trimming cut 2 bases from V and 4 bases from J; bases unmatched to any gene: 2. The CDR3 loop is CASSLRGQGATGELFF. The CDR3 bases are TGTGCCAGCAGCTTAAGGGGACAGGGGGCCACCGGGGAGCTGTTTTTT.

This clone appeared once. The rearrangement joins TRBV5-1 to TRBJ2-1; D might be TRBD1 or TRBD2, each matching 5 bases. Deletions cut 4 bases from V and 7 bases from J, with 21 bases between. Germline CDR1 and CDR2: SGHRS and YFSETQ. The CDR3 is 16 residues long. DNA for the CDR3: TGCGCCAGCAGCCCCAGGTGGGACCCCCTATTTAATGAGCAGTTCTTC. It codes for CASSPRWDPLFNEQFF.

The chain couples TRBV11-2 to TRBJ2-3, with 7 bases that match TRBD2. CDR3 size: 16 residues. The J segment lost 3 bases and the V segment lost 5 bases, leaving 11 bases of the junction unmatched. Looked up from germline, CDR1 is SGHAT and CDR2 is FQNNGV. The CDR3 loop reads CASSPTGGRGTDTQYF. The CDR3 region has the DNA TGTGCCAGCAGCCCCACCGGGGGGAGGGGAACAGATACGCAGTATTTT.